This T cell receptor beta chain originates from a study of Graves' ophthalmopathy and Graves' hyperthyroidism (dated by TCRdb to about 2018). About the full investigation: Stable hyperthyroidism was defined as no progression to ophthalmopathy within 18 months of follow-up. The study used signatures of the TCR beta repertoire to tell Graves' ophthalmopathy apart from Graves' hyperthyroidism and to predict which patients would progress to ophthalmopathy. In total, approximately 130 blood samples were TCR-sequenced: approximately 40 ophthalmopathy, roughly 80 hyperthyroidism and some 17 hyperthyroidism-to-ophthalmopathy patients. A discovery set of about a hundred patients (around 44 ophthalmopathy, 60 or so stable hyperthyroidism) was enrolled to explore V-J signatures distinguishing ophthalmopathy from hyperthyroidism. An independent validation cohort was composed of 18 hyperthyroidism patients and about 17 patients who later progressed from hyperthyroidism to ophthalmopathy. In about six hyperthyroidism patients, the T-cell repertoires found in thyroid tissue were compared with those found in blood. After sampling, hyperthyroidism patients received methimazole starting at 30 mg daily, and ophthalmopathy patients received high-dose intravenous methylprednisolone. Results and caveats for the whole study, not just this receptor: Among expanded thyroid clonotypes with frequency above 0.001, most also showed up in blood, which suggests that blood repertoires may reflect the thyroid immune response. In validation, the model predicted ophthalmopathy progression with 55% to 71% sensitivity and approximately 78% specificity; some 13 predicted patients were CT-confirmed with GO in a median of around 6 months. Sample size was not statistically predetermined, and group allocation was not concealed from the investigators. In cross-validation, the 13-signature model distinguished ophthalmopathy from stable hyperthyroidism with about 90% sensitivity and about 81% specificity, while in the test set the corresponding values were roughly 80% and 75%.

In regard to this clonotype: The target of this receptor is not known. A junction boundary mismatches the germline segment, possibly from a read error.

Patients with hyperthyroidism were aged 18 to 65 years, had been newly diagnosed, and had a disease duration of less than 2 months. Patients were excluded if they had other autoimmune diseases, uncontrolled infections, pregnancy or lactation. Clinical symptoms, serum thyroxine, TRAb, thyroid ultrasound and orbital computed tomography were used for diagnosis. Trizol reagent was used to extract the total RNA, and its quality was then checked on an Agilent 2100 Bioanalyzer. For repertoire sequencing, TCR beta CDR3 regions were amplified from RNA transcripts. HTBI primers and the Qiagen OneStep RT-PCR kit were used in a first-round RT-PCR, which was followed by a second-round multiplex PCR, size selection and purification. Libraries were sequenced paired-end with 100 bp reads on an Illumina HiSeq2000. The authors' analysis ran thus. Reads were processed with SOAPnuke, discarding reads with adapters, uncalled bases, mean Phred below 15, or no exact constant-primer or identifier match. High-quality paired reads were merged with COPE v1.2.5. Unique nucleotide sequences were defined as clonotypes and aligned to IMGT TRB V, D and J references using MiTCR v1.1. The analysis was limited to V-J combinations with a frequency above 0.0001, which together covered 99.2% of repertoires. For each V-J combination, a TCR clonal expansion and chaos score was defined as the ratio of F50 clonal expansion to chaos observed in the TCRdist matrix. Welch's t-statistics and random forest were used to reduce features to about a dozen V-J combinations, which were fed into a naive Bayes classifier. The Morisita-Horn index was used to measure how similar the thyroid and blood repertoires were. Through fastp at Q25 and MiXCR, TCRdb rebuilt clones from the public reads, retaining in-frame beta chains. Every distinct CDR3 protein forms one entry, paired with its most common genes and DNA. The V and J calls and clone size are TCRdb's, not the authors'. The sample table shows 450,000 to 600,000 distinct CDR3 sequences, and about two fifths are seen once. About 4.1% of the sample goes to the ten largest clones.

Including the terminal cysteine and phenylalanine, the CDR3 comprises 19 residues. Solely the CDR3 DNA is kept, with 57 bases framed from the first base. CDR1 and CDR2 are read off the germline V gene (reference sequence) as SEHNR and FQNEAQ. The chain is assembled from TRBV7-9 and TRBJ2-3, with TRBD1 matching 9 junction bases. Sequences were obtained from peripheral blood or thyroid tissue (not recorded which). This receptor was obtained from an adult man with Graves' hyperthyroidism. The DNA sequence is TGCGCCAGCAGCTTGGAGGGACAGGGTATCAGGCGAGGCACAGATACGCAGTATTTT. This yields the protein CASSLEGQGIRRGTDTQYF.